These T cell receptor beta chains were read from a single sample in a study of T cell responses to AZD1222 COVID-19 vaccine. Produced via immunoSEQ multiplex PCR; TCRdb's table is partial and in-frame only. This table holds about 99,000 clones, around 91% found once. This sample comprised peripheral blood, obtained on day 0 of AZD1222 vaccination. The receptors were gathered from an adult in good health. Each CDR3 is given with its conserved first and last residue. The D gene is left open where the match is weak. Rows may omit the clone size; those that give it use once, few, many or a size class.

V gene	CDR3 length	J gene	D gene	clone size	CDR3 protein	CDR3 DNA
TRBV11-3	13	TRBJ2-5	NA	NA	CASSKGEGETQYF	TGTGCCAGCAGCAAAGGGGAAGGCGAGACCCAGTACTTC
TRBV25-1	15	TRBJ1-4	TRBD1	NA	CASSESEGAHEKLFF	TGTGCCAGCAGTGAATCCGAGGGGGCACATGAAAAACTGTTTTTT
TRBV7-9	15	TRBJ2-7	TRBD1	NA	CASSWTGGETYEQYF	TGTGCCAGCAGTTGGACAGGGGGCGAGACCTACGAGCAGTACTTC
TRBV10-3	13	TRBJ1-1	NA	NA	CATGGGPHTEAFF	TGTGCCACCGGGGGGGGGCCTCACACTGAAGCTTTCTTT
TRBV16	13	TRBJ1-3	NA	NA	CASTGDSGNTIYF	TGTGCCAGCACAGGGGACTCTGGAAACACCATATATTTT
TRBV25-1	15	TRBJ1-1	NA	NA	CASSELGRLNTEAFF	TGTGCCAGCAGTGAATTGGGCCGGCTGAACACTGAAGCTTTCTTT
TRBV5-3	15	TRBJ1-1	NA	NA	CARSLEVHWNTEAFF	TGTGCCAGAAGCTTGGAGGTTCACTGGAACACTGAAGCTTTCTTT
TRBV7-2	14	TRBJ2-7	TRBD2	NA	CASSLGAGGHEQYF	TGTGCCAGCAGCTTAGGAGCGGGGGGGCACGAGCAGTACTTC
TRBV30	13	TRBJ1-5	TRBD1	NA	CAWSGGGSQPQHF	TGTGCCTGGAGTGGAGGGGGCAGTCAGCCCCAGCATTTT
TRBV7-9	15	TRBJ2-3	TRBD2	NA	CASSSGTSVADTQYF	TGTGCCAGCAGCTCCGGGACTAGCGTGGCAGATACGCAGTATTTT
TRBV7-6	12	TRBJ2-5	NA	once	CASSLGRETQYF	TGTGCCAGCAGCTTAGGTCGGGAGACCCAGTACTTC
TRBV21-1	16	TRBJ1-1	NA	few	CASSNPGQPFNTEAFF	TGTGCCAGCAGCAACCCGGGACAGCCATTCAACACTGAAGCTTTCTTT
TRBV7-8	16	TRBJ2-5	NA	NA	CASSPARLVRQETQYF	TGTGCCAGCAGCCCCGCCAGATTGGTGAGGCAAGAGACCCAGTACTTC
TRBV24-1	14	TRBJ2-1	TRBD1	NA	CATSGTGQGNEQFF	TGTGCCACCAGCGGGACAGGGCAAGGCAATGAGCAGTTCTTC
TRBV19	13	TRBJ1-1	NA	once	CASSIQGGTEAFF	TGTGCCAGTAGTATACAAGGGGGAACTGAAGCTTTCTTT
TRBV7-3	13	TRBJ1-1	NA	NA	CASSPRQDTEAFF	TGTGCCAGCAGCCCCAGACAGGACACTGAAGCTTTCTTT
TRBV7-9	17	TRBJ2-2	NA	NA	CASSLAYGTHNTGELFF	TGTGCCAGCAGCTTAGCCTACGGGACCCACAACACCGGGGAGCTGTTTTTT